The clone carrying this TCR beta chain showed up just a few times. The entry originates in a study of cytomegalovirus exposure and HLA in healthy donors. Primers: 60 Vbeta forward and 13 Jbeta reverse. Repertoires were generated with immunoSEQ multiplex PCR, while TCRdb's copy carries only in-frame clones and drops some. Of 150,000 or so clones listed, approximately 70% are singletons. The CDR3 runs 14 residues. V dropped 5 bases and J dropped 4 bases, with 11 bases sitting between them. CDR1 and CDR2 (germline): SEHNR, FQNEAQ (reference sequence). Sequences were obtained from PBMCs. The receptor was derived from a young woman in good health and CMV-seronegative. The J gene is TRBJ2-2, the V gene TRBV7-9; TRBD2 might be the D (7 bases). The CDR3 region is CASSRGGGTGELFF. The CDR3 coding sequence is TGTGCCAGCAGCCGAGGGGGGGGCACCGGGGAGCTGTTTTTT.